Listed here are 7 T cell receptor beta chains from one sample, sequenced in a study of cytomegalovirus exposure and HLA in healthy donors. This table comes from immunoSEQ multiplex PCR, and its TCRdb copy is limited to in-frame clones, with some not included. This table holds around 75,000 clones, about 85% found once. Input material: PBMCs. These receptors all come from a man aged 25 to 40 in good health and CMV-seronegative.

The gene calls are TRBV4-1 and TRBJ2-1, with TRBD2 as a possible D gene (5 bases). Germline-derived CDR1 and CDR2 are MGHRA and YSYEKL. Between the trimmed V and J ends, which lost 0 bases and 0 bases, there was a span of 9 bases. This CDR3 is 16 amino acids long. As DNA, the CDR3 is TGCGCCAGCAGCCAAGAACCGGGGAGCTCCTACAATGAGCAGTTCTTC. This encodes CASSQEPGSSYNEQFF.

The chain recombines TRBV28 with TRBJ1-1; 11 bases are shared with TRBD1. J gave up 5 bases and V 6 bases, and 5 bases lay outside the gene matches. This CDR3 has 14 residues. CDR1 MDHEN and CDR2 SYDVKM come from the germline V gene. CDR3 DNA sequence: TGTGCCAGCAGCTGGGGACAGGGGGGGACTGAAGCTTTCTTT. Its translation: CASSWGQGGTEAFF.

V gene TRBV27 combines with J gene TRBJ1-3; 7 positions match TRBD1. The CDR3 totals 14 residues. Germline CDR1 is MNHEY and CDR2 is SMNVEV (reference sequence). The J segment lost 2 bases and the V segment lost 3 bases, leaving 1 base of the junction unmatched. Here the CDR3 reads CASSFRGPGNTIYF. CDR3 DNA: TGTGCCAGCAGTTTTAGGGGGCCTGGAAACACCATATATTTT.

The chain is built from TRBV29-1 and TRBJ1-5, with D possibly matching TRBD1 (5 bases). V lost 6 bases and J 7 bases, leaving 19 bases between the germline ends. The germline gives CDR1 SQVTM, CDR2 ANQGSEA. The CDR3 is made up of 14 amino acids. This chain's CDR3 is CSVLDGGTGQPQHF. The CDR3 DNA sequence: TGCAGCGTCCTCGATGGGGGGACCGGACAGCCCCAGCATTTT.

V is TRBV6-1 and J is TRBJ2-2; D is ambiguous. Looked up from germline, CDR1 is MNHNS and CDR2 is SASEGT. The CDR3 is 15 residues long. The V end was cut by 4 bases, the J end by 1 base, with 10 bases between. In DNA, the CDR3 is TGTGCCAGCAGTGGGGTGGGCAGGAACACCGGGGAGCTGTTTTTT. It specifies CASSGVGRNTGELFF.

V gene TRBV7-6 combines with J gene TRBJ2-6, with D maybe TRBD1 (5 bases). CDR1 and CDR2 (germline): SGHVS, FNYEAQ. The CDR3 has 15 residues. V dropped 5 bases and J dropped 2 bases, with 10 bases sitting between them. The DNA of the CDR3 is TGTGCCAGCAGCGCAGGGATTCCTGGGGCCAACGTCCTGACTTTC. It encodes CASSAGIPGANVLTF.

This clone was detected only a few times. The chain carries TRBV6-4 and TRBJ2-1; 8 bases are shared with TRBD2. The V gene end was trimmed by 8 bases and the J gene end by 1 base; junction bases not matched to a gene: 7. The CDR3 has 15 amino acids. Per the germline V gene, CDR1 is MRHNA and CDR2 is SNTAGT. CDR3 amino acids: CASSTSGGSYNEQFF. Here the CDR3 DNA reads TGTGCCAGCTCTACTAGCGGCGGGTCCTACAATGAGCAGTTCTTC.